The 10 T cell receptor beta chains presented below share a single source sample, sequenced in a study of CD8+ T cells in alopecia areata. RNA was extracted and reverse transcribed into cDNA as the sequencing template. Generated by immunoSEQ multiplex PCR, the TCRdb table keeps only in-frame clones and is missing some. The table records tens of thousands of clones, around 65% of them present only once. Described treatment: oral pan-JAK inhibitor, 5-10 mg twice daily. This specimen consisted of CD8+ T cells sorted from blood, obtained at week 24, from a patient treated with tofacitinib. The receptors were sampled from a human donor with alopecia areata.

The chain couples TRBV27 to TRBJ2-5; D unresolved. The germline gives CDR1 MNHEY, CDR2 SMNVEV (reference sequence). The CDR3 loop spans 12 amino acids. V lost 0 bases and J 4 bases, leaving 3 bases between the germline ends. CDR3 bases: TGTGCCAGCAGTTTATCAGGAGAGACCCAGTACTTC. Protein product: CASSLSGETQYF.

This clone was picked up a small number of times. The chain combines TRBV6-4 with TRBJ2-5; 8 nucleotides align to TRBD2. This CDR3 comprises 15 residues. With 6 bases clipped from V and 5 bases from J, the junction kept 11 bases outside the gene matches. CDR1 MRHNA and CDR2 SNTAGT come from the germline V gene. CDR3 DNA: TGTGCCAGCAGCCAAGAGGGGACTAGGGGGGAGACCCAGTACTTC. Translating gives CASSQEGTRGETQYF.

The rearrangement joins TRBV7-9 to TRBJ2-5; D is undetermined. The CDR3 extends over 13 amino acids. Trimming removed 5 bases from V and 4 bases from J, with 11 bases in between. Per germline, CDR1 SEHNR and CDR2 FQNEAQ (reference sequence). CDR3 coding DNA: TGTGCCAGCAGCCCTGGCGGATTAGAGACCCAGTACTTC. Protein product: CASSPGGLETQYF.

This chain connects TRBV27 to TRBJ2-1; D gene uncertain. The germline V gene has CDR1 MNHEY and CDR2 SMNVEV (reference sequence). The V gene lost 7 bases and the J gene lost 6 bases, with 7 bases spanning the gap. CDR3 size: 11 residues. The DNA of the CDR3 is TGTGCCAGCACCTCACTCAATGAGCAGTTCTTC. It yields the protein CASTSLNEQFF.

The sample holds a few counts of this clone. CDR3 sequence: CASSLSSRGGLYEQYF. The CDR3 nucleotides are TGTGCCAGCAGTTTATCCTCACGGGGGGGGCTCTACGAGCAGTACTTC. The chain joins TRBV27 to TRBJ2-7, with TRBD2 matching over 8 bases. The CDR3 consists of 16 residues. Losses at the gene ends were 0 bases for V and 3 bases for J; bases not matched to a gene: 7. Germline-derived CDR1 and CDR2 are MNHEY and SMNVEV (reference sequence).

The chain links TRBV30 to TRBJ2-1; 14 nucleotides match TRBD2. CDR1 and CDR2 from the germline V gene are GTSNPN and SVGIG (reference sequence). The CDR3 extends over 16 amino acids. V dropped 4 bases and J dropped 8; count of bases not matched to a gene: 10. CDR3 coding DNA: TGTGCCTGGACCCGCGGGACTAGCGGGAGTGGTGATGAGCAGTTCTTC. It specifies CAWTRGTSGSGDEQFF.

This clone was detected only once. The CDR3 is CASSFGTRGTGELFF. CDR3 DNA sequence: TGTGCCAGCAGCTTCGGGACAAGGGGGACCGGGGAGCTGTTTTTT. This chain links TRBV5-6 with TRBJ2-2, with D tentatively TRBD1 (6 bases). CDR1 SGHDT and CDR2 YYEEEE come from the germline V gene. V lost 2 bases, J lost 5 bases, and 13 bases lay in between. This CDR3 contains 15 residues. Combining the CDR3 with reference TRBV5-6 and TRBJ2-2 gives the whole variable domain DAGVTQSPTHLIKTRGQQVTLRCSPKSGHDTVSWYQQALGQGPQFIFQYYEEEERQRGNFPDRFSGHQFPNYSSELNVNALLLGDSALYLCASSFGTRGTGELFFGEGSRLTVL.

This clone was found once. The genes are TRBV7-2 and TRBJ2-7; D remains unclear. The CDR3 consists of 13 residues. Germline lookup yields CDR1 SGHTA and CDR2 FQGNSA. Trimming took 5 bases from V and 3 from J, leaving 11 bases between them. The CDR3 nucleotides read TGTGCCAGCAGCCCATGGCTGTTCTACGAGCAGTACTTC. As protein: CASSPWLFYEQYF.

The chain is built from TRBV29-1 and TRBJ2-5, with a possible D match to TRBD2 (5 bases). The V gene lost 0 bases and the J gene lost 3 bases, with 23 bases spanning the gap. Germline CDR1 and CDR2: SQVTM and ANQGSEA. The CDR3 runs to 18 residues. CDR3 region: CSVEDPTQSRTYEETQYF. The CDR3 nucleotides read TGCAGCGTTGAAGACCCGACACAGAGTCGGACTTACGAAGAGACCCAGTACTTC.

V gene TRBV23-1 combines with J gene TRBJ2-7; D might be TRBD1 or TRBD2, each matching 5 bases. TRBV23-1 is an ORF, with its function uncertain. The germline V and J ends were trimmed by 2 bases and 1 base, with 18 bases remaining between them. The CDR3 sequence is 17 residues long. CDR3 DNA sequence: TGCGCCAGCAGTCAAAAGGGGTTAATCGGGGAATCCTACGAGCAGTACTTC. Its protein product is CASSQKGLIGESYEQYF.